The 12 T cell receptor beta chains given below trace back to one sample, sequenced in a study of CD8 T cells in ankylosing spondylitis. TCRdb fed the 5' RACE reads into MiXCR, producing one record per CDR3 protein. The table includes around 120,000 distinct CDR3 sequences, nearly 25% detected once. The sequenced material came from synovial fluid, either unsorted or a sorted T cell fraction (not recorded which). All receptors come from a male donor with ankylosing spondylitis.

J is TRBJ2-2 and V is TRBV12-3 or TRBV12-4, with a tentative D call TRBD2 (6 bases). Trimming took off 3 bases at V and 4 bases at J, with 12 bases between the two ends. This CDR3 comprises 15 residues. Written as DNA, the CDR3 is TGTGCCAGCAGTTTGCGGGGAGAGAGCACCGGGGAGCTGTTTTTT. It specifies CASSLRGESTGELFF.

The CDR3: CASSQDTAGQPLHF. For the CDR3, the DNA is TGTGCCAGCAGCCAAGATACTGCGGGGCAACCCCTCCACTTT. This rearrangement joins TRBV3-1 to TRBJ1-6; D might be TRBD1 (5 bases). V shed 0 bases and J shed 12 bases, with 12 bases lying between them. The CDR3 has 14 amino acids. In germline, CDR1 is LGHDT, CDR2 YNNKEL (reference sequence).

This clonotype has just a few counts. The V call is TRBV13, the J call TRBJ2-2, with D tentatively TRBD2 (7 bases). V dropped 1 base and J dropped 0 bases, with 9 bases sitting between them. CDR1 is PRHDT and CDR2 is FYEKMQ in the germline V gene (reference sequence). The CDR3 extends over 16 amino acids. CDR3 in amino acids: CASSLEGGPNTGELFF. In DNA, the CDR3 is TGTGCCAGCAGCTTAGAGGGGGGGCCGAACACCGGGGAGCTGTTTTTT.

The chain joins TRBV7-6 to TRBJ2-2; D may match TRBD1 or TRBD2 (6 bases each). Deletions cut 5 bases from V and 6 bases from J, with 16 bases between. This CDR3 has 15 amino acids. Germline V lookup: CDR1 SGHVS, CDR2 FNYEAQ. This CDR3 reads CASSAREGGSGELFF. CDR3 nucleotides: TGTGCCAGCAGCGCCCGCGAGGGGGGTTCCGGGGAGCTGTTTTTT.

This chain uses TRBV20-1 with TRBJ2-1; TRBD2 aligns across 8 bases. Germline-derived CDR1 and CDR2 are DFQATT and SNEGSKA (reference sequence). V was pared by 0 bases and J by 9 bases, with 13 bases of the junction left unmatched. The CDR3 covers 16 residues. As DNA, the CDR3 is TGCAGTGCTAGAGATTGGGGACTAGAATTGTTCGGTGAGCAGTTCTTC. It specifies CSARDWGLELFGEQFF.

This clonotype was recorded a few times. J is TRBJ2-5 and V is TRBV12-3 or TRBV12-4; D might be TRBD2 (6 bases). V was shortened by 4 bases and J by 0 bases, with 12 bases between the two germline ends. The CDR3 covers 15 residues. The CDR3 spells CASSSQRAYQETQYF. CDR3 coding DNA: TGTGCCAGCAGTTCACAGCGGGCCTACCAAGAGACCCAGTACTTC.

This clonotype was observed at least ten times. This sequence joins TRBV20-1 and TRBJ1-5; the D gene is possibly TRBD1 (5 bases). The CDR3 is made up of 14 amino acids. V was shortened by 4 bases and J by 6 bases, with 16 bases between the two germline ends. CDR1 and CDR2 from the germline V gene are DFQATT and SNEGSKA (reference sequence). DNA of the CDR3: TGCAGTGCTACGACCCAGGGAGGAATTCAGCCCCAGCATTTT. Translation gives CSATTQGGIQPQHF.

This clonotype was observed a few times. The rearrangement uses TRBV2 and TRBJ2-6, with 7 bases matching TRBD2. Trimming at V came to 6 bases and at J to 0 bases, leaving 8 bases not matched to a gene. The CDR3 is 17 residues long. Germline V gives CDR1 SNHLY, CDR2 FYNNEI. CDR3 amino acids: CASSPWTSLSGANVLTF. For the CDR3, the DNA is TGTGCCAGCAGCCCCTGGACTAGTCTCTCTGGGGCCAACGTCCTGACTTTC.

This clonotype turned up a few times. V is TRBV13 and J is TRBJ2-1, with 13 bases aligning to TRBD2. V was clipped by 3 bases and J by 1 base; unmatched bases: 6. The germline V gene has CDR1 PRHDT and CDR2 FYEKMQ (reference sequence). The CDR3 sequence is 18 residues long. CDR3 amino acids: CASSFGTSGIFSYNEQFF. The CDR3 DNA reads as TGTGCCAGCAGCTTTGGGACTAGCGGGATTTTTTCCTACAATGAGCAGTTCTTC.

Many counts were recorded for this clonotype. The chain joins TRBV24-1 to TRBJ2-1; the match to TRBD2 covers 7 bases. The V and J ends lost 10 bases and 3 bases, in that order; junction bases with no gene match: 5. CDR1 and CDR2 (germline): KGHDR, SFDVKD. The CDR3 runs 13 residues. CDR3 nucleotide sequence: TGTGCCACGACTAGCCGGGTCTACAATGAGCAGTTCTTC. Amino acids: CATTSRVYNEQFF.

V and J are TRBV12-3 or TRBV12-4 and TRBJ2-1, with TRBD2 matching 7 bases. The CDR3 runs to 14 residues. V gave up 5 bases and J gave up 4 bases; unmatched junction bases: 5. CDR3: CASSNGRTYNEQFF. CDR3 DNA sequence: TGTGCCAGCAGTAACGGGAGGACGTACAATGAGCAGTTCTTC.

A few counts support this clonotype. The rearrangement links TRBV7-2 to TRBJ1-2; D is perhaps TRBD1 (5 bases). V was cut by 2 bases and J by 5 bases, with 9 bases left in between. The V gene's germline CDR1 is SGHTA and CDR2 FQGNSA. This CDR3 spans 13 amino acids. The CDR3 DNA reads as TGTGCCAGCAGCTTATTAGGACAATATGGCTACACCTTC. Translating it yields CASSLLGQYGYTF.